What follows are 14 T cell receptor beta chains derived from one specimen sequenced in a study of glioma-infiltrating T cells after dendritic cell vaccination. Only in-frame clones appear in the TCRdb table, and some are missing; sequencing was by immunoSEQ multiplex PCR. The sample records about 21,000 clones, about four fifths being singletons. The sequencing used blood, collected before dendritic cell vaccination. The source is a human donor with glioblastoma.

The genes are TRBV28 and TRBJ2-7; D uncertain. CDR1 is MDHEN and CDR2 is SYDVKM in the germline V gene. This CDR3 region has 12 residues. Between the trimmed V and J ends, which lost 2 bases and 3 bases, there was a span of 5 bases. For the CDR3, the DNA is TGTGCCAGCAGTTTAGTCCTCTACGAGCAGTACTTC. Translated: CASSLVLYEQYF.

The CDR3 sequence: CASSRQGGLDEQYF. For the CDR3, the DNA is TGTGCCAGCAGCCGACAGGGGGGCTTGGACGAGCAGTACTTC. V is TRBV7-3 and J is TRBJ2-7, with 9 bases lining up with TRBD1. The CDR3 extends over 14 amino acids. CDR1 and CDR2 (germline): SGHTA, FQGTGA. J gave up 5 bases and V 5 bases, and 7 bases lay outside the gene matches.

The chain combines TRBV7-8 with TRBJ2-1; 15 nucleotides match TRBD2. The germline gives CDR1 SGHVS, CDR2 FQNEAQ. V shed 1 base, J shed 0 bases, and the junction held 1 base outside the gene matches. The CDR3 runs 18 residues. For the CDR3, the DNA is TGTGCCAGCAGCTTAGGGACTAGCGGGAGGGCCTCCTACAATGAGCAGTTCTTC. It is translated as CASSLGTSGRASYNEQFF.

The rearrangement joins TRBV5-8 to TRBJ2-7; D might be TRBD2 (5 bases). This CDR3 has 15 amino acids. CDR1 is SGHTS and CDR2 is YDEGEE in the germline V gene. The V gene lost 4 bases and the J gene lost 0 bases, with 14 bases spanning the gap. CDR3 DNA: TGTGCCAGCAGCCCGGGGTTTGGGAGCTCCTACGAGCAGTACTTC. This encodes CASSPGFGSSYEQYF.

V usage is TRBV9 and J usage is TRBJ2-3; a possible D gene is TRBD1 (5 bases). Germline-derived CDR1 and CDR2 are SGDLS and YYNGEE. Trimming removed 2 bases at V and 0 bases at J, with 13 bases between. The CDR3 spans 16 residues. CDR3 DNA: TGTGCCAGCAGCGTTCAGAGTCAGGGAAGCACAGATACGCAGTATTTT. This gives the protein CASSVQSQGSTDTQYF.

A single count supports this clone. V and J are TRBV5-6 and TRBJ1-5, with a tentative D call TRBD1 (5 bases). The length of the CDR3 is 16 residues. The V and J ends lost 3 bases and 1 base respectively, with 14 bases between them. Germline CDR1 reads SGHDT; CDR2 reads YYEEEE. In nucleotides, the CDR3 is TGTGCCAGCAGCTCCGCTGGGGGGTGGAGCAATCAGCCCCAGCATTTT. This codes for CASSSAGGWSNQPQHF.

V usage is TRBV5-4 and J usage is TRBJ2-7, with D maybe TRBD2 (5 bases). V dropped 7 bases and J dropped 2 bases, with 13 bases sitting between them. Per germline, CDR1 SGHNT and CDR2 YYREEE (reference sequence). The CDR3 totals 13 residues. CDR3: CASAMEDAYEQYF. DNA for the CDR3: TGTGCCAGCGCCATGGAGGATGCCTACGAGCAGTACTTC. Supplemented by reference TRBV5-4 and TRBJ2-7, the full variable domain reads ETGVTQSPTHLIKTRGQQVTLRCSSQSGHNTVSWYQQALGQGPQFIFQYYREEENGRGNFPPRFSGLQFPNYSSELNVNALELDDSALYLCASAMEDAYEQYFGPGTRLTVT.

The CDR3 DNA reads TGTGCCAGCAGCCTAACCGGGGAGCTGTTTTTT. This gives the protein CASSLTGELFF. The rearrangement joins TRBV7-8 to TRBJ2-2; D ambiguous. Germline V gene data show CDR1 as SGHVS and CDR2 as FQNEAQ. The V and J ends lost 5 bases and 5 bases respectively, with 3 bases between them. The CDR3 runs to 11 residues.

The CDR3 here is CSAYLDEQFF. In nucleotides, the CDR3 is TGCAGTGCATACTTGGATGAGCAGTTCTTC. The chain couples TRBV20-1 to TRBJ2-1; D is undetermined. This CDR3 comprises 10 residues. V lost 6 bases to trimming and J lost 8 bases, with 8 bases between them. Germline-derived CDR1 and CDR2 are DFQATT and SNEGSKA (reference sequence).

V is TRBV11-2 and J is TRBJ1-2; tentatively, D is TRBD1 (5 bases). This CDR3 has 15 residues. Germline lookup yields CDR1 SGHAT and CDR2 FQNNGV. Trimming cost V 1 base and J 8 bases, with 17 bases left between them. CDR3 sequence reads: CASSLVGGGYEGYTF. In DNA, the CDR3 is TGTGCCAGCAGCTTAGTCGGGGGAGGGTACGAAGGCTACACCTTC.

This chain uses TRBV30 with TRBJ1-2; D unclear. CDR3 size: 10 residues. CDR1 and CDR2 from the germline V gene are GTSNPN and SVGIG (reference sequence). Trimming cost V 7 bases and J 6 bases, with 9 bases left between them. The CDR3 here is CASGINGYTF. Here the CDR3 DNA reads TGTGCCTCCGGGATCAATGGCTACACCTTC.

The sample holds one count of this clone. The V call is TRBV19, the J call TRBJ2-1; tentative D call: TRBD1 (5 bases). The germline gives CDR1 LNHDA, CDR2 SQIVND (reference sequence). The CDR3 loop spans 13 amino acids. With 3 bases removed from V and 4 bases from J, the gap between germline ends came to 7 bases. The CDR3 sequence: CASSMAGYNEQFF. The CDR3 bases are TGTGCCAGTAGTATGGCAGGGTACAATGAGCAGTTCTTC.

The gene calls are TRBV25-1 and TRBJ1-2; possibly TRBD1 for D (6 bases). Trimming shortened V by 5 bases and J by 4 bases, and 14 bases separated the two germline ends. Germline V lookup: CDR1 MGHDK, CDR2 SYGVNS. The CDR3 extends over 14 amino acids. CDR3 DNA sequence: TGTGCCAGCAGTTGGGGGGGCGGGGTCTATGGCTACACCTTC. Translating gives CASSWGGGVYGYTF.

V gene TRBV7-3 combines with J gene TRBJ2-1; weak D call: TRBD1 (5 bases). V dropped 3 bases and J dropped 7 bases, with 7 bases sitting between them. CDR1 is SGHTA, CDR2 FQGTGA, per germline. The CDR3 is 12 residues long. The CDR3 sequence is CASSFRGNEQFF. The CDR3 bases are TGTGCCAGCAGCTTTAGGGGTAATGAGCAGTTCTTC.